Shown below are 2 T cell receptor beta chains from a single sample sequenced in a study of PD-L1 blockade in urothelial cancer. The table came from immunoSEQ multiplex PCR; TCRdb's copy has only in-frame clones and leaves some out. The sample contains 30,000 to 40,000 clones, 75% to 95% of which appear only once. Sequencing was performed on PBMCs, taken around atezolizumab (anti-PD-L1) treatment. The receptors were gathered from a man aged 70-80 years with urothelial cancer.

The chain has TRBV19 and TRBJ1-1; TRBD1 agrees at 7 bases. CDR1 is LNHDA and CDR2 is SQIVND in the germline V gene (reference sequence). The CDR3 has 14 amino acids. With 7 bases clipped from V and 1 base from J, the junction kept 6 bases outside the gene matches. The CDR3 spells CASKLGGANTEAFF. The DNA for the CDR3 is TGTGCCAGTAAGTTAGGGGGCGCGAACACTGAAGCTTTCTTT.

CDR3 in amino acids: CASNRALAGVGEQYF. Written as DNA, the CDR3 is TGTGCCAGCAACCGTGCGCTAGCGGGAGTCGGCGAGCAGTACTTC. The chain joins TRBV2 to TRBJ2-7, with 10 nucleotides matching TRBD2. The junction had 12 bases not matched to a gene; V was cut back by 7 bases and J by 6 bases. Germline CDR1 SNHLY, CDR2 FYNNEI. CDR3 length: 15 amino acids.